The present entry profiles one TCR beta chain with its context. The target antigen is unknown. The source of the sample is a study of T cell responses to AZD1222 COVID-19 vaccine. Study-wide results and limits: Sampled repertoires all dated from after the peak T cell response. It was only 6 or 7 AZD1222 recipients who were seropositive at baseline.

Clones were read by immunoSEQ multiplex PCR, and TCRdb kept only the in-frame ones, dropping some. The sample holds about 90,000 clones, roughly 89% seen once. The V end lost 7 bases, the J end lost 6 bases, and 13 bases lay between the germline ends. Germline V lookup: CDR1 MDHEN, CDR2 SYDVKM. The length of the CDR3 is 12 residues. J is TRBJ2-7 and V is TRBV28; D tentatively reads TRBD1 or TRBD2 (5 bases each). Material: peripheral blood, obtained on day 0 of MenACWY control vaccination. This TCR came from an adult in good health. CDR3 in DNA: TGTGCCAGCACCTTGGGGGTTGGCGAGCAGTACTTC. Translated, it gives CASTLGVGEQYF.